The sequence of this TCR beta chain was determined in a study of technical replicates of blood from a handful of donors. Measured with immunoSEQ multiplex PCR; TCRdb has only the in-frame clones, and not every one. The sample has fewer than 100,000 clones, around 97% seen once. The CDR3 totals 16 residues. CDR1 and CDR2 from the germline V gene are MNHEY and SMNVEV (reference sequence). Trimming pared 0 bases from V and 0 bases from J, leaving 8 bases between. The J gene is TRBJ2-2, the V gene TRBV27, with D tentatively TRBD2 (5 bases). Sequences were obtained from T cells isolated from PBMCs. The sequence was collected from a human donor in good health. The CDR3 coding sequence is TGTGCCAGCAGTTTATCGGGAGAAGCGAACACCGGGGAGCTGTTTTTT. Its protein is CASSLSGEANTGELFF.